The rows below give T cell receptor beta chains drawn from one sample of a study of cytomegalovirus exposure and HLA in healthy donors. Data came from immunoSEQ multiplex PCR; TCRdb stores just in-frame clones and leaves some out. This table holds approximately 150,000 clones, approximately 77% found once. Sequencing was carried out using PBMCs. Every receptor here comes from a young man in good health and CMV-seropositive. The CDR3 runs from the conserved cysteine through the conserved F or W. The D gene is left open where the match is weak. Only some rows state a clone size, as once, few, many or a class for expanded clones.

v_call,clone_size,d_call,j_call,cdr3_nt,cdr3_aa
TRBV27,-,-,TRBJ1-1,TGTGCCAGCAGTTTAGCTATTAACACTGAAGCTTTCTTT,CASSLAINTEAFF
TRBV5-4,-,TRBD2,TRBJ2-1,TGTGCCAGCAGCTCTACTAGCGGGGGCACCAATGAGCAGTTCTTC,CASSSTSGGTNEQFF
TRBV13,-,TRBD2,TRBJ2-3,TGTGCCAGCAGCCACTCCGGTAGCGGGGGACACACAGATACGCAGTATTTT,CASSHSGSGGHTDTQYF
TRBV7-2,-,-,TRBJ2-2,TGTGCCAGCAGCTTACGGCAGGGAGGCACCGGGGAGCTGTTTTTT,CASSLRQGGTGELFF
TRBV28,-,TRBD2,TRBJ2-7,TGTGCCAGCAGTTCGGGACTAGCGGGGGGTCCGTACTTC,CASSSGLAGGPYF
TRBV11-3,-,-,TRBJ1-3,TGTGCCAGCAGCTTATGCAGGGTTGGTGGAAACACCATATATTTT,CASSLCRVGGNTIYF
TRBV7-2,-,-,TRBJ2-3,TGTGCCAGCAGCTTATTAGTGTCTTTCGATACGCAGTATTTT,CASSLLVSFDTQYF
TRBV5-4,-,TRBD2,TRBJ2-1,TGTGCCAGCAGCCCGATGACTAGCGGGGGGGCCCACAATGAGCAGTTCTTC,CASSPMTSGGAHNEQFF
TRBV5-1,-,TRBD1,TRBJ1-2,TGCGCCAGCAGCTTAGATGGACAGGGGGCCCATGGCTACACCTTC,CASSLDGQGAHGYTF
TRBV5-1,once,-,TRBJ2-3,TGCGCCACCCGACTCGAGCGGAGCACAGATACGCAGTATTTT,CATRLERSTDTQYF
TRBV28,once,-,TRBJ1-1,TGTGCCAGCAGTCCCCCCAGTTTTGAAGCTTTCTTT,CASSPPSFEAFF
TRBV6-5,-,TRBD1,TRBJ2-5,TGTGCCAGCAGCTCGGACAGGGTCGTTGAGACCCAGTACTTC,CASSSDRVVETQYF
TRBV2,few,TRBD2,TRBJ2-5,TGTGCCAGCAGCGCCTTAAATAGCGGGGGTGAGACCCAGTACTTC,CASSALNSGGETQYF
TRBV28,-,-,TRBJ2-1,TGTGCCAGCGTATCCAATGAGCAGTTCTTC,CASVSNEQFF
TRBV14,-,TRBD1,TRBJ2-5,TGTGCCAGCAGCAGCCGGACAGGGGGGGAAGAGACCCAGTACTTC,CASSSRTGGEETQYF
TRBV10-3,-,TRBD1,TRBJ1-2,TGTGCCATCAGTGCCCGGACAGGGATTAACTATGGCTACACCTTC,CAISARTGINYGYTF
TRBV4-1,few,-,TRBJ2-7,TGCGCCAGCAGCTCGGGACTTCCCGGCTACGAGCAGTACTTC,CASSSGLPGYEQYF
TRBV4-1,-,-,TRBJ2-4,TGCGCCAGCAGCCAAGGTAGAGCCACCCAAGCCAAAAACATTCAGTACTTC,CASSQGRATQAKNIQYF
TRBV19,once,TRBD1,TRBJ2-1,TGTGCCAGTAGTATGGAGTGGGGCAGGGGGTTCCGTAATGAGCAGTTCTTC,CASSMEWGRGFRNEQFF
TRBV2,few,TRBD1,TRBJ2-3,TGTGCCAGCAATTTGGGACAGAGCACAGATACGCAGTATTTT,CASNLGQSTDTQYF
TRBV6-5,-,TRBD2,TRBJ2-3,TGTGCCAGCCGCGCGCGCGGGGGGGAAACAGATACGCAGTATTTT,CASRARGGETDTQYF
TRBV7-3,-,-,TRBJ2-5,TGTGCCAGCAGCCTTGGGCCAGATCGCGAGACCCAGTACTTC,CASSLGPDRETQYF
TRBV5-1,-,-,TRBJ2-3,TGCGCCAGCAGCTTGGCTTCCACAGATACGCAGTATTTT,CASSLASTDTQYF
TRBV19,-,-,TRBJ2-7,TGTGCCAGTAGTATAGGAAGCCCCTGGAGGGACTACGAGCAGTACTTC,CASSIGSPWRDYEQYF
TRBV30,few,-,TRBJ1-4,TGTGCCTGGAGTATGGGGGCGCGGGTAAATGAAAAACTGTTTTTT,CAWSMGARVNEKLFF
TRBV7-2,-,TRBD2,TRBJ2-5,TGTGCCAGCAGCTTGGGGATCGGGGGGTGGGGGACCCAGTACTTC,CASSLGIGGWGTQYF
TRBV7-2,once,-,TRBJ1-6,TGTGCCAGCAGCTTAGAGCAGGGGCGGTCACCCCTCCACTTT,CASSLEQGRSPLHF
TRBV11-1,-,TRBD1,TRBJ2-3,TGTGCCAGCAGCCCCCACCGGGACAGATCCACAGATACGCAGTATTTT,CASSPHRDRSTDTQYF
TRBV18,-,-,TRBJ2-7,TGTGCCAGCTCACCTCGGTCTATGCTGAATGATAAGCAGTACTTC,CASSPRSMLNDKQYF
TRBV9,-,-,TRBJ1-1,TGTGCCAGCAGCCCGACTGCCATGAACACTGAAGCTTTCTTT,CASSPTAMNTEAFF